Listed below are T cell receptor beta chains from one sample, sequenced in a study of lymphopenia after photon versus proton radiotherapy. Repertoires were generated with immunoSEQ multiplex PCR, while TCRdb's copy carries only in-frame clones and drops some. The data show approximately 24,000 clones, roughly 82% seen once. Sequencing was performed on peripheral blood, taken from a patient treated with photon-based radiotherapy. The receptors stem from a man aged 40-49 years with gastric cancer. CDR3s include the opening cysteine and the closing phenylalanine or tryptophan. D genes are given only for firm matches. Only some rows state a clone size, as once, few, many or a class for expanded clones.

DNA	CDR3	V	J	D	size
TGTGCTAGTGGGGTAGCGGATTACAATGAGCAGTTCTTC	CASGVADYNEQFF	TRBV12-5	TRBJ2-1	-	-
TGTGCCAGCAGTTACGGGGGCTCAAACACTGAAGCTTTCTTT	CASSYGGSNTEAFF	TRBV6-5	TRBJ1-1	-	-
TGTGCCAGCAGCGGACCCCCTGGGGGCTGGGGCGGCTACACCTTC	CASSGPPGGWGGYTF	TRBV9	TRBJ1-2	-	few
TGCAGCGTTTCGCAGCGCCCGAATCAGCCCCAGCATTTT	CSVSQRPNQPQHF	TRBV29-1	TRBJ1-5	-	few
TGTGCCAGCAGCCCGGTTAGCCTGAACACTGAAGCTTTCTTT	CASSPVSLNTEAFF	TRBV9	TRBJ1-1	-	-
TGTGCCAGCAGCTTAGATAGCGGGGGAGATACGCAGTATTTT	CASSLDSGGDTQYF	TRBV11-1	TRBJ2-3	TRBD2	-
TGTGCCAGCAGCTTAGCATATACCTACGAGCAGTACTTC	CASSLAYTYEQYF	TRBV7-9	TRBJ2-7	-	-
TGTGCCAGCGGGGACAGGACTAGCACAGATACGCAGTATTTT	CASGDRTSTDTQYF	TRBV2	TRBJ2-3	TRBD1	-
TGTGCCAGCAGCCCGACAGGGAATAGCTACAATGAGCAGTTCTTC	CASSPTGNSYNEQFF	TRBV7-9	TRBJ2-1	TRBD1	-
TGTGCCAGCAGTCGCAGGGGAAACACCGGGGAGCTGTTTTTT	CASSRRGNTGELFF	TRBV11-2	TRBJ2-2	-	once
TGTGCCAGCAGCGCAGGGGGTCCGGGTTCGCAAGAGACCCAGTACTTC	CASSAGGPGSQETQYF	TRBV11-2	TRBJ2-5	TRBD1	-
TGTGCCAGCAGCGGAGAAAGCGGTAACACCGGGGAGCTGTTTTTT	CASSGESGNTGELFF	TRBV9	TRBJ2-2	-	-
TGCGCCAGCTGTCTCGGGGGCCAAAACTCTGGAAACACCATATATTTT	CASCLGGQNSGNTIYF	TRBV5-1	TRBJ1-3	-	-
TGTGCCAGCAGCTTTCACCTAGCGGTGGGTCAGCCCCAGCATTTT	CASSFHLAVGQPQHF	TRBV5-6	TRBJ1-5	-	-
TGTGCCAGCAGCAATTGGGACAGGGGAATTGGCACCGGGGAGCTGTTTTTT	CASSNWDRGIGTGELFF	TRBV7-9	TRBJ2-2	TRBD1	-
TGTGCCAGCAGTGGCCTCAGGGGCGTTGGCACTGAAGCTTTCTTT	CASSGLRGVGTEAFF	TRBV25-1	TRBJ1-1	-	-
TGTGCCTGGAGTGTAAATCCGGTTGGGACAGGGTTGGGCTATGGCTACACCTTC	CAWSVNPVGTGLGYGYTF	TRBV30	TRBJ1-2	TRBD1	-
TGTGCCAGCAACCCAATCCAGGACGCTCGCTTCCTTTCGCGAAATGAAAAACTGTTTTTT	CASNPIQDARFLSRNEKLFF	TRBV5-4	TRBJ1-4	-	-
TGCGCCAGCAGCTTCCGCGTGGCCGGGAACACCGGGGAGCTGTTTTTT	CASSFRVAGNTGELFF	TRBV5-1	TRBJ2-2	-	few
TGTGCCAGCAGCCCTCGGGACAGCCGTCAGCCCCAGCATTTT	CASSPRDSRQPQHF	TRBV9	TRBJ1-5	TRBD1	-
TGTGCCAGCAGCTCGTCTGGGGGGAGACTATACGAGCAGTACTTC	CASSSSGGRLYEQYF	TRBV11-1	TRBJ2-7	-	-
TGTGCCAGCAGCGGGGGTATTGGTCAGCCCCAGCATTTT	CASSGGIGQPQHF	TRBV14	TRBJ1-5	-	-
TGTGCCAGCAGACAAACAGGAGGTTCACCCCTCCACTTT	CASRQTGGSPLHF	TRBV6-5	TRBJ1-6	-	-
TGTGCCAGCAGAGGAGAGGTTGTGGGCGCAGGAGGCTACACCTTC	CASRGEVVGAGGYTF	TRBV9	TRBJ1-2	-	-
TGTGCCTGGAGCCCGGGACAGGGGGCTTTCGAGCAGTACTTC	CAWSPGQGAFEQYF	TRBV30	TRBJ2-7	TRBD1	-
TGTGCCTGGAGAGCGGACAGGGCAGCCGTTGGAGCTTTCTTT	CAWRADRAAVGAFF	TRBV30	TRBJ1-1	TRBD1	-
TGTGCCAGTAGTATACTGTGGGGGTCAGGTCAGCCCCAGCATTTT	CASSILWGSGQPQHF	TRBV19	TRBJ1-5	-	-
TGTGCCAGTAGTATAGCGGATTTCGGTGCCTACGAGCAGTACTTC	CASSIADFGAYEQYF	TRBV19	TRBJ2-7	-	-
TGTGCCACCAGCAGAGAGGTCAGGTCGCAAGAGACCCAGTACTTC	CATSREVRSQETQYF	TRBV15	TRBJ2-5	-	-
TGTGCCAGCAGTTACTCCCCGACGACCAGGTGGGAGACCCAGTACTTC	CASSYSPTTRWETQYF	TRBV6-6	TRBJ2-5	-	-
TGTGCCAGCAGCCTACCGGGACTAGCGGGCAATGAGCAGTTCTTC	CASSLPGLAGNEQFF	TRBV13	TRBJ2-1	TRBD2	-
TGTGCCAGCAGCTTAGGGACTACCAACACTGAAGCTTTCTTT	CASSLGTTNTEAFF	TRBV7-3	TRBJ1-1	-	-
TGTGCCAGCAGCGTCCAGGGGTATGGCTACACCTTC	CASSVQGYGYTF	TRBV9	TRBJ1-2	-	-
TGTGCCAGCAGCTTGAAGGGCACCTCTGGAAACACCATATATTTT	CASSLKGTSGNTIYF	TRBV5-4	TRBJ1-3	-	few
TGTGCCAGCAGCCTACAGGGACAGGAAAACTACGAGCAGTACTTC	CASSLQGQENYEQYF	TRBV7-2	TRBJ2-7	TRBD1	-
TGTGCCAGTAGTATGGGCGGTCCCATTTATAATTCACCCCTCCACTTT	CASSMGGPIYNSPLHF	TRBV19	TRBJ1-6	-	-
TGTGCCAGCAGTGAAGGGAGGGGCAATCAGCCCCAGCATTTT	CASSEGRGNQPQHF	TRBV6-1	TRBJ1-5	-	once
TGTGCCAGCAGAAGGGACAGGGGGAACAATTATGGCTACACCTTC	CASRRDRGNNYGYTF	TRBV2	TRBJ1-2	TRBD1	-
TGTGCCAGCAGCTCCGCGGGGCTCACCTACAATGAGCAGTTCTTC	CASSSAGLTYNEQFF	TRBV7-2	TRBJ2-1	-	-
TGTGCCAGCAAGTCGGGAGTAGATACTGAAGCTTTCTTT	CASKSGVDTEAFF	TRBV6-1	TRBJ1-1	-	-
TGCGCCAGCCGCCGGGAGACATCCTACGAGCAGTACTTC	CASRRETSYEQYF	TRBV5-1	TRBJ2-7	-	-
TGTGCCATCAGCGCGGACAGCTCTGGAAACACCATATATTTT	CAISADSSGNTIYF	TRBV10-3	TRBJ1-3	-	once